These T cell receptor beta chains were read from a single sample in a study of T-cell memory formation after mild COVID-19. In TCRdb, the 5' RACE reads were re-called with MiXCR into one record per CDR3 protein. The sample records just over 350,000 distinct CDR3 sequences, around 15% being singletons. The sample taken for sequencing was PBMCs or a T cell subset sorted from them (not recorded which). Every receptor here comes from a man between 18 and 29 years old who had mild COVID-19 (a few samples of this study predate the infection). Cell type and time point are not known. Each CDR3 is given with its conserved first and last residue. Each record gives: D gene, clone size, J gene, V gene, CDR3 protein, CDR3 DNA. D genes are given only for firm matches. Rows may omit the clone size; those that give it use once, few, many or a size class.

TRBD1 | few | TRBJ1-2 | TRBV4-3 | CASSLHRDRRYGYTF | TGCGCCAGCAGCCTTCACCGGGACAGAAGATATGGCTACACCTTC
. | many | TRBJ1-1 | TRBV5-1 | CASRIAGTGTEAFF | TGCGCCAGCAGGATAGCCGGGACGGGCACTGAAGCTTTCTTT
. | . | TRBJ2-6 | TRBV7-6 | CASGGGGYSGANVLTF | TGTGCCAGCGGGGGCGGCGGATACTCTGGGGCCAACGTCCTGACTTTC
. | . | TRBJ1-2 | TRBV4-3 | CASSQEFINPGGYTF | TGCGCCAGCAGCCAAGAATTCATTAATCCGGGTGGCTACACCTTC
. | . | TRBJ2-1 | TRBV2 | CASSEQPPNNEQFF | TGTGCCAGCAGTGAACAGCCCCCGAACAATGAGCAGTTCTTC
TRBD2 | many | TRBJ2-3 | TRBV5-1 | CASGEGLTGTDTQYF | TGCGCCAGCGGGGAGGGGCTCACGGGAACAGATACGCAGTATTTT
. | . | TRBJ2-3 | TRBV9 | CASSVEVGHLGDTQYF | TGTGCCAGCAGCGTAGAGGTCGGTCACCTGGGGGATACGCAGTATTTT
. | few | TRBJ1-3 | TRBV20-1 | CSSHRLNTIYF | TGCAGTTCACATCGGCTGAACACCATATATTTT
. | . | TRBJ2-3 | TRBV7-9 | CASEGGTGYTDTQYF | TGTGCCAGCGAAGGGGGAACAGGGTACACAGATACGCAGTATTTT
. | few | TRBJ1-2 | TRBV6-5 | CASSYSLPLGGYTF | TGTGCCAGCAGTTACTCTCTCCCTTTGGGAGGCTACACCTTC
. | . | TRBJ2-7 | TRBV6-5 | CASSYRPPVHEQYF | TGTGCCAGCAGTTATCGTCCCCCGGTCCACGAGCAGTACTTC
. | . | TRBJ2-7 | TRBV4-3 | CASSPGDSFPYEQYF | TGCGCCAGCAGCCCTGGGGACTCTTTTCCCTACGAGCAGTACTTC
. | . | TRBJ2-1 | TRBV25-1 | CASSDSGGAYNEQFF | TGTGCCAGCAGTGATTCGGGGGGCGCCTACAATGAGCAGTTCTTC
. | many | TRBJ1-5 | TRBV7-2 | CASSLPGNQPQHF | TGTGCCAGCAGTCTTCCGGGGAATCAGCCCCAGCATTTT
. | few | TRBJ1-6 | TRBV4-2 | CASSQGTHGDSPLHF | TGTGCCAGCAGCCAAGGGACCCACGGGGATTCACCCCTCCACTTT
. | few | TRBJ2-3 | TRBV7-2 | CASSFRTGGSDTQYF | TGTGCCAGCAGCTTTCGGACTGGTGGCTCAGATACGCAGTATTTT
TRBD1 | few | TRBJ2-5 | TRBV10-3 | CAISVTTGQETQYF | TGTGCCATCAGTGTAACGACAGGGCAAGAGACCCAGTACTTC
. | . | TRBJ1-5 | TRBV24-1 | CATSDDNNQPQHF | TGTGCCACCAGTGATGATAACAATCAGCCCCAGCATTTT
. | many | TRBJ1-1 | TRBV29-1 | CSVDRAMNTEAFF | TGCAGCGTTGACAGGGCCATGAACACTGAAGCTTTCTTT
. | many | TRBJ2-2 | TRBV4-3 | CASRDYTGELFF | TGCGCCAGCAGGGACTACACCGGGGAGCTGTTTTTT
TRBD2 | . | TRBJ2-7 | TRBV20-1 | CSARFGPSGYYEQYF | TGCAGTGCTAGATTTGGGCCTAGCGGGTACTACGAGCAGTACTTC
. | . | TRBJ1-5 | TRBV19 | CASSIEGESNQPQHF | TGTGCCAGTAGTATAGAGGGAGAAAGCAATCAGCCCCAGCATTTT
. | few | TRBJ2-1 | TRBV12-5 | CASGASLGQFF | TGTGCTAGTGGTGCATCGCTGGGGCAGTTCTTC
TRBD2 | . | TRBJ2-3 | TRBV5-1 | CASSLATGLAGRTDTQYF | TGCGCCAGCAGCTTGGCTACGGGACTAGCGGGACGCACAGATACGCAGTATTTT
. | . | TRBJ2-5 | TRBV6-5 | CASSYGVEQETQYF | TGTGCCAGCAGTTACGGGGTGGAACAAGAGACCCAGTACTTC
. | . | TRBJ1-2 | TRBV11-2 | CASSSPGGGTWGYTF | TGTGCCAGCAGCTCACCCGGGGGGGGGACCTGGGGCTACACCTTC
. | few | TRBJ2-2 | TRBV7-3 | CASSLVERGELFF | TGTGCCAGCAGCTTAGTCGAGCGGGGGGAGCTGTTTTTT
. | many | TRBJ2-3 | TRBV15 | CATSRGDLRSTDTQYF | TGTGCCACCAGCAGAGGGGACCTAAGGAGCACAGATACGCAGTATTTT
. | many | TRBJ2-1 | TRBV7-3 | CASSFTRALSYNEQFF | TGTGCCAGCAGCTTTACCAGGGCCCTCTCTTACAATGAGCAGTTCTTC